This TCR beta chain was identified in a study of blood T cells in healthy people across ages. The overall study: Per every two T cells, about one barcoded beta molecule was captured by template switching.

CDR1 is SEHNR, CDR2 FQNEAQ, per germline (reference sequence). The CDR3 has 19 residues. Trimming at V came to 0 bases and at J to 6 bases, leaving 15 bases not matched to a gene. A minimum of 7 million PBMCs was isolated per sample. A second PCR of about 7 to 12 cycles used a sample-barcoded 5' primer and a J-beta primer mix. Each CDR3 protein is one row after TCRdb ran MiXCR on the 5' RACE reads. The sample lists 1.8 million or so distinct CDR3 sequences, about two fifths occurring once. This chain connects TRBV7-9 to TRBJ2-1, with 9 nucleotides matching TRBD2. The sequenced material came from blood. This TCR was sampled from a human donor in good health. The CDR3 reads CASSLAGGLAGHYFNEQFF. The CDR3 coding sequence is TGTGCCAGCAGCTTAGCAGGGGGCCTAGCGGGGCATTATTTCAATGAGCAGTTCTTC.